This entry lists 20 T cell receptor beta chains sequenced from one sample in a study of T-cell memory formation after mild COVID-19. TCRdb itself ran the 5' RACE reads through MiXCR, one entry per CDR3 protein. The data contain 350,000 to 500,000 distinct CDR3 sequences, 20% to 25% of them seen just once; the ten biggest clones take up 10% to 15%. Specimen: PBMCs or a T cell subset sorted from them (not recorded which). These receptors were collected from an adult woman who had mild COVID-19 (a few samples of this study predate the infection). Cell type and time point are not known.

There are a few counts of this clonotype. CDR3 nucleotides: TGTGCCAGCAGCGTAGATGGGTCGGACGGCTACGAGCAGTACTTC. Protein sequence: CASSVDGSDGYEQYF. V usage is TRBV9 and J usage is TRBJ2-7; D not resolved. The CDR3 covers 15 residues. CDR1 and CDR2 from the germline V gene are SGDLS and YYNGEE. Trimming left V 0 bases short and J 3 bases short, with 13 bases between.

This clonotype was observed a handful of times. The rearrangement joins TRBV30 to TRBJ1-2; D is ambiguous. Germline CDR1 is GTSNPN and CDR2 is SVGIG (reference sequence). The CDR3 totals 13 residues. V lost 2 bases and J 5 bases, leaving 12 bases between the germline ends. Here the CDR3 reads CAWSLGSPYGYTF. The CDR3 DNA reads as TGTGCCTGGAGTTTGGGGAGCCCTTATGGCTACACCTTC. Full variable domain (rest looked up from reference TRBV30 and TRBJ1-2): SQTIHQWPATLVQPVGSPLSLECTVEGTSNPNLYWYRQAAGRGLQLLFYSVGIGQISSEVPQNLSASRPQDRQFILSSKKLLLSDSGFYLCAWSLGSPYGYTFGSGTRLTVV.

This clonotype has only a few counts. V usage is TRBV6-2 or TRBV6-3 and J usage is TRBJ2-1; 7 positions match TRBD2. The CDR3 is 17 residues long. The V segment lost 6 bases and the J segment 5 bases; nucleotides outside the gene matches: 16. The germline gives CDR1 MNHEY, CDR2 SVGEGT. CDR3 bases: TGTGCCAGCAGCTCCCCCGGCGGTGGGGCGGGAGACAATGAGCAGTTCTTC. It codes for CASSSPGGGAGDNEQFF.

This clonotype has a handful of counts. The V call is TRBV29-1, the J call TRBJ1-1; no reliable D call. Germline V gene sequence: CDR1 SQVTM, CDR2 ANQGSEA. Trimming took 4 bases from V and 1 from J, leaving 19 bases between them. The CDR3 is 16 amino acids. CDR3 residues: CSVAGWSTSRNTEAFF. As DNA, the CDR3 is TGCAGCGTTGCCGGCTGGTCGACATCAAGGAACACTGAAGCTTTCTTT.

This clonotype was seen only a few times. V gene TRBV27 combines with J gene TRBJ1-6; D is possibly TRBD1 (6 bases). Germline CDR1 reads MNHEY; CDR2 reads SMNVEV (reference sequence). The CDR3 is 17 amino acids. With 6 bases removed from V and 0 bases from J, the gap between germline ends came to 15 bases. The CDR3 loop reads CASSLRGSSSYNSPLHF. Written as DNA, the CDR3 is TGTGCCAGCAGCCTGAGGGGGTCGAGCTCCTATAATTCACCCCTCCACTTT.

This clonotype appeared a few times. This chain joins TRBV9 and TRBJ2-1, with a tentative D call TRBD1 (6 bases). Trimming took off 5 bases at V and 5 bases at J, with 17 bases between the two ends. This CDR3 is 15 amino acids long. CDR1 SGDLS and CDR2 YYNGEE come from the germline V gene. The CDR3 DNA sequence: TGTGCCAGCAGTCCCGGACAGAGAGCTGACAATGAGCAGTTCTTC. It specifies CASSPGQRADNEQFF.

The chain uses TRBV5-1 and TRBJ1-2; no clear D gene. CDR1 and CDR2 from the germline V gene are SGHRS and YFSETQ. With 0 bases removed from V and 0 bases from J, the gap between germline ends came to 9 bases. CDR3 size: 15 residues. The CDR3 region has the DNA TGCGCCAGCAGCTTGGAGTGGGCAGCTAACTATGGCTACACCTTC. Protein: CASSLEWAANYGYTF. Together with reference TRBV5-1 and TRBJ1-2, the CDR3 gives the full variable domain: KAGVTQTPRYLIKTRGQQVTLSCSPISGHRSVSWYQQTPGQGLQFLFEYFSETQRNKGNFPGRFSGRQFSNSRSEMNVSTLELGDSALYLCASSLEWAANYGYTFGSGTRLTVV.

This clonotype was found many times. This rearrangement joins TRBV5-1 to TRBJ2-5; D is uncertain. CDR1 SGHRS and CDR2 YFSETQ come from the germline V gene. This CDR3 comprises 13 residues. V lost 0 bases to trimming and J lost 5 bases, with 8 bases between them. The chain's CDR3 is CASSLGGLETQYF. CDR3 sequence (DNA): TGCGCCAGCAGCTTGGGGGGTTTGGAGACCCAGTACTTC.

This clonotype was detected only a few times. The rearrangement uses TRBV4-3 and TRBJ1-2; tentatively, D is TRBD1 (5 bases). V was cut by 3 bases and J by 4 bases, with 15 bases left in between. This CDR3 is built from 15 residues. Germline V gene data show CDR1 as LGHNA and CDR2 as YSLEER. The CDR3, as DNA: TGCGCCAGCAGCCAGGGCGGAGGGGTCCCCTATGGCTACACCTTC. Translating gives CASSQGGGVPYGYTF.

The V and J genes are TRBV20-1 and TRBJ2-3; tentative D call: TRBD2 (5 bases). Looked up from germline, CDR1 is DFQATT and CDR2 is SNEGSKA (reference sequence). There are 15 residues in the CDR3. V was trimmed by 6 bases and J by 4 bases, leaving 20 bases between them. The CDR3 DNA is TGCAGTGCATACAGCCGTGGTAGCGAAGCAGATACGCAGTATTTT. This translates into CSAYSRGSEADTQYF.

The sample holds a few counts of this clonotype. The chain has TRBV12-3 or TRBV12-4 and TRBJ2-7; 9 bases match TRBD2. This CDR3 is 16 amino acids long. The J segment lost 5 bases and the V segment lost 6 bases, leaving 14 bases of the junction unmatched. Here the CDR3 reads CASSPLSGRITHEQYF. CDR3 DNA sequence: TGTGCCAGCAGCCCCCTGAGCGGGAGGATAACCCACGAGCAGTACTTC.

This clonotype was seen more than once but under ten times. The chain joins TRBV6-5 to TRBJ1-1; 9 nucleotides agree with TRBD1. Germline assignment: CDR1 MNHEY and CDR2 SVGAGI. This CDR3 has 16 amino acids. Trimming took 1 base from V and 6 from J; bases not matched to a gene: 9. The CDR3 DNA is TGTGCCAGCAGTTACTTTCAGGTTCGGACAGGGGCTGAAGCTTTCTTT. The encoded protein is CASSYFQVRTGAEAFF.

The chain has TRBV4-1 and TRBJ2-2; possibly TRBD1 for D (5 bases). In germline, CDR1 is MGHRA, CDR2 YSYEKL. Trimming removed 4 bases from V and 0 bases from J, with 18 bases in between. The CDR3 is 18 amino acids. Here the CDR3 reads CASSPPVQAIPNTGELFF. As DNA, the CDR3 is TGCGCCAGCAGCCCCCCTGTACAGGCGATACCGAACACCGGGGAGCTGTTTTTT.

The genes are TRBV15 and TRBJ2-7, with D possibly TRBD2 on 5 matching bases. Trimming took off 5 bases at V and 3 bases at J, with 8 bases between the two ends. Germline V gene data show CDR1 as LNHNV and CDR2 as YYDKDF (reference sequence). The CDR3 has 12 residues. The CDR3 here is CATSDGVYEQYF. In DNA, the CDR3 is TGTGCCACCAGCGACGGGGTCTACGAGCAGTACTTC.

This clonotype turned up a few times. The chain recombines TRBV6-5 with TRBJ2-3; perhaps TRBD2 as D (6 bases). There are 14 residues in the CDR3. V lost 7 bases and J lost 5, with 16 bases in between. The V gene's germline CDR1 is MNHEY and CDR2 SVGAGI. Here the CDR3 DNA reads TGTGCCAGCATTCGCGGGGCCGGGCGAGATACGCAGTATTTT. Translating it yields CASIRGAGRDTQYF.

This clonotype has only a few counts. The CDR3 DNA reads as TGCAGCGTTGAGGGACACAACTACGAGCAGTACTTC. It encodes CSVEGHNYEQYF. The chain is built from TRBV29-1 and TRBJ2-7; D might be TRBD1 (6 bases). V lost 3 bases and J lost 3, with 9 bases in between. This CDR3 is built from 12 residues. Germline-derived CDR1 and CDR2 are SQVTM and ANQGSEA.

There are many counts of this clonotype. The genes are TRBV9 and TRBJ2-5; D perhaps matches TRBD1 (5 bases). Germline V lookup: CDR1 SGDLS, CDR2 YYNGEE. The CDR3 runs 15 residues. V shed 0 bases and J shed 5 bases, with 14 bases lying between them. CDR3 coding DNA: TGTGCCAGCAGCGTAGTTCGACAGTCTTGGGAGACCCAGTACTTC. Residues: CASSVVRQSWETQYF.

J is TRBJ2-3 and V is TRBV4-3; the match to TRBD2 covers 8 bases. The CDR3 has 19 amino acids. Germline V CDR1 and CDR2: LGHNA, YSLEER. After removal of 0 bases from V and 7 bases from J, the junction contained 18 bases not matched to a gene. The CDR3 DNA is TGCGCCAGCAGCCAAGACCCCGGGACTAGTTTCACAGATAGCCATACGCAGTATTTT. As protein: CASSQDPGTSFTDSHTQYF.

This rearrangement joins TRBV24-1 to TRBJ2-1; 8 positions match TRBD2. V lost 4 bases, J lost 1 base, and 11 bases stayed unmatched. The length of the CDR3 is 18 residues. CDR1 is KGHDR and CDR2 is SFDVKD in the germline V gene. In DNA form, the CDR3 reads TGTGCCACCAGTGACCTTGGGAGCGGGAGCGGGTCCTACAATGAGCAGTTCTTC. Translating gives CATSDLGSGSGSYNEQFF.

The CDR3: CASSRQGVVDEQYF. CDR3 nucleotides: TGTGCCAGCAGTAGACAGGGGGTGGTTGACGAGCAGTACTTC. The rearrangement uses TRBV7-6 and TRBJ2-7; 9 bases agree with TRBD1. CDR1 and CDR2 from the germline V gene are SGHVS and FNYEAQ. This CDR3 is 14 amino acids long. V was pared by 6 bases and J by 5 bases, with 8 bases of the junction left unmatched.